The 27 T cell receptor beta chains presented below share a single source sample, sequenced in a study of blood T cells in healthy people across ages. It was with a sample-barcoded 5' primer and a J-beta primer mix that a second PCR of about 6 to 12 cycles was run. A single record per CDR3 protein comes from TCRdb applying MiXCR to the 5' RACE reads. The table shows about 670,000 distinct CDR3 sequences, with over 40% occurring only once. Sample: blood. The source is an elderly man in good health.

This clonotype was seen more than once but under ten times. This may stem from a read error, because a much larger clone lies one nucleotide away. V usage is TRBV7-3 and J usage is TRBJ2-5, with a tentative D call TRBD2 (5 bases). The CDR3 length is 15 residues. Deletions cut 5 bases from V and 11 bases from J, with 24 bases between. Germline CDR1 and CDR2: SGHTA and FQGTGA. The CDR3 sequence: CASSPSGYTYNEQYF. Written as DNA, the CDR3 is TGTGCCAGCAGCCCGAGCGGTTACACCTACAATGAGCAGTACTTC. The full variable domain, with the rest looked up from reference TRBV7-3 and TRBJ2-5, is GAGVSQTPSNKVTEKGKYVELRCDPISGHTALYWYRQSLGQGPEFLIYFQGTGAADDSGLPNDRFFAVRPEGSVSTLKIQRTERGDSAVYLCASSPSGYTYNEQYFGPGTRLLVL.

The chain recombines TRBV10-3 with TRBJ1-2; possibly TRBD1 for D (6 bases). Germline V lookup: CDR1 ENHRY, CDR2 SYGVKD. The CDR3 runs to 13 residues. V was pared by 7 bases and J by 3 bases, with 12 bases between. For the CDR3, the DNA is TGTGCCATCAAGACGGACAGTGACTATGGCTACACCTTC. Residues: CAIKTDSDYGYTF.

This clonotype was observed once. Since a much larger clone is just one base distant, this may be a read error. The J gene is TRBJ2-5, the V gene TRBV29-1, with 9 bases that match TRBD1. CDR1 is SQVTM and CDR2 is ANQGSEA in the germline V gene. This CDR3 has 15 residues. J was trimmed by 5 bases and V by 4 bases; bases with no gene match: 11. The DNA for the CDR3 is TGCAGCGTTGGGGTGACAGGGGGTAGTTTGGAGACCCAGTACTTC. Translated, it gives CSVGVTGGSLETQYF.

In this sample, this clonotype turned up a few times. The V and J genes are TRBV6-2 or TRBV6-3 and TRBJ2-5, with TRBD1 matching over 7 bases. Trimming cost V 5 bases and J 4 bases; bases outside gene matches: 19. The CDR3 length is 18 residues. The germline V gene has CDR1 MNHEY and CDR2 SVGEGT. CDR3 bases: TGTGCCAGCAGTGCCCTCCGGACAGGAAACATAGTTAGAGAGACCCAGTACTTC. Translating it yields CASSALRTGNIVRETQYF.

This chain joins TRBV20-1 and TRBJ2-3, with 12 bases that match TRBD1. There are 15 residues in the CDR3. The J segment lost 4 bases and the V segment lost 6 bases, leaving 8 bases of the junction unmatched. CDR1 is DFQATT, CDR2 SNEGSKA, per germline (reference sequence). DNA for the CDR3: TGCAGTGCCGAACCGGGACAGGGGGCCCCAGATACGCAGTATTTT. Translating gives CSAEPGQGAPDTQYF.

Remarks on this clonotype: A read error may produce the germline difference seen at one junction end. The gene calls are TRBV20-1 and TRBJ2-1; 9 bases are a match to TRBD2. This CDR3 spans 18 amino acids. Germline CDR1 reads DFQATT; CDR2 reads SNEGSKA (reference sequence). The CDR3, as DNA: TGCGGTGCTAGAGTGCTCGGCAGCGGGAGGACCTCCTACAATGAGCAGTTCTTC. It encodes CGARVLGSGRTSYNEQFF.

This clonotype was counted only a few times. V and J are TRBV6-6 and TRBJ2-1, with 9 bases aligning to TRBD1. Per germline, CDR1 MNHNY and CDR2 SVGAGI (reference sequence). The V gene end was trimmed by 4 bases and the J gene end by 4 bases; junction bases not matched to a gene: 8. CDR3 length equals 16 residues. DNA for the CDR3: TGTGCCAGCAGTTCCCTGACAGGGGGACATTACAATGAGCAGTTCTTC. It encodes CASSSLTGGHYNEQFF.

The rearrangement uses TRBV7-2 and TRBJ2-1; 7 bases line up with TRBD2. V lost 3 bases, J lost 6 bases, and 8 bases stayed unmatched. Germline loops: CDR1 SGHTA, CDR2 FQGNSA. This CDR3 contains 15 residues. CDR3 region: CASSFSGAKGNEQFF. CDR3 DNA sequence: TGTGCCAGCAGCTTCAGCGGGGCCAAAGGCAATGAGCAGTTCTTC.

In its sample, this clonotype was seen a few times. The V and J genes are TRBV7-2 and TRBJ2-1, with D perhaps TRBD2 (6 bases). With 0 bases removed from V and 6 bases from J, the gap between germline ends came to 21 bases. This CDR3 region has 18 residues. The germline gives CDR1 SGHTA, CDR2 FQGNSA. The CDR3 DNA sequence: TGTGCCAGCAGCTTAGCGAGGGCGGGGACCCTACTGGGCAATGAGCAGTTCTTC. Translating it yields CASSLARAGTLLGNEQFF. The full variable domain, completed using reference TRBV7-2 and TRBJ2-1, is GAGVSQSPSNKVTEKGKDVELRCDPISGHTALYWYRQSLGQGLEFLIYFQGNSAPDKSGLPSDRFSAERTGGSVSTLTIQRTQQEDSAVYLCASSLARAGTLLGNEQFFGPGTRLTVL.

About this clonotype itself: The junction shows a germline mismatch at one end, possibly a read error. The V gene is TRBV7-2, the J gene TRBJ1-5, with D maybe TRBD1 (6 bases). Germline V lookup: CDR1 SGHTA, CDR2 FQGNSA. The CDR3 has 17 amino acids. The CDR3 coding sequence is TGTGCCAGCAGCTTAGCGGAACAGGGCTATAGCAATCAGCCCCGGCATTTT. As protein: CASSLAEQGYSNQPRHF.

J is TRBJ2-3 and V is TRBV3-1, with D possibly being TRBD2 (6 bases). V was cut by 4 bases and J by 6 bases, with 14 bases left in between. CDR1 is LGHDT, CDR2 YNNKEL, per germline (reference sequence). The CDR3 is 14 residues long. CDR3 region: CASSPPGVRDTQYF. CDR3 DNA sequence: TGTGCCAGCAGCCCACCGGGAGTTAGGGATACGCAGTATTTT.

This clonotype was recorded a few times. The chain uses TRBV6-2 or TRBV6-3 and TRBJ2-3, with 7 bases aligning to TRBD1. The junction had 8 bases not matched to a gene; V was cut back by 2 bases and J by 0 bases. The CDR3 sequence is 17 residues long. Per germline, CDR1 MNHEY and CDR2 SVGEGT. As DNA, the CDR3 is TGTGCCAGCAGTTACCTGCACTCGACAGGGAGCACAGATACGCAGTATTTT. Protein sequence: CASSYLHSTGSTDTQYF.

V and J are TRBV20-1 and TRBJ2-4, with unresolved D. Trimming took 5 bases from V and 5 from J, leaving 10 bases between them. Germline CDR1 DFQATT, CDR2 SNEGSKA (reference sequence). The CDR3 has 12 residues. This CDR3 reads CSAAPRENIQYF. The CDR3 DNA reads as TGCAGTGCTGCCCCTCGAGAAAACATTCAGTACTTC.

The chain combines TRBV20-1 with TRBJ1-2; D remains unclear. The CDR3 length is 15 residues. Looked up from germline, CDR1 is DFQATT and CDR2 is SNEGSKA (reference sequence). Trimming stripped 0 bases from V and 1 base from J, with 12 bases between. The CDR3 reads CSARDQNLLNYGYTF. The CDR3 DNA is TGCAGTGCTAGAGATCAAAATCTCCTTAACTATGGCTACACCTTC.

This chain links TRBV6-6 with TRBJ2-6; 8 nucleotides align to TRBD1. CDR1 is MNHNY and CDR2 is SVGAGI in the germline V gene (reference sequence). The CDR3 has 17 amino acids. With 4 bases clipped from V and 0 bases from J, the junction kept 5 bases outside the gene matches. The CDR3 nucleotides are TGTGCCAGCAGTTTTCGGACAGGGCGCTCTGGGGCCAACGTCCTGACTTTC. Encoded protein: CASSFRTGRSGANVLTF.

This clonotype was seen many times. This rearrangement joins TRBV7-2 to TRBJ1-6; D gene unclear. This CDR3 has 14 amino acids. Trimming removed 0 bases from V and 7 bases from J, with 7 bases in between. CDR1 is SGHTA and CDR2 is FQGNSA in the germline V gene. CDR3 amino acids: CASSLALGNSPLHF. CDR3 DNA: TGTGCCAGCAGCTTAGCGCTTGGGAATTCACCCCTCCACTTT.

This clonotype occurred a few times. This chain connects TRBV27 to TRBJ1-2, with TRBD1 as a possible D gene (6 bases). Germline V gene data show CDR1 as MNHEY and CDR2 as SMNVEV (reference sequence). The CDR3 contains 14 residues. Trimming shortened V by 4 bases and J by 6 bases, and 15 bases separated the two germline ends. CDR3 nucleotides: TGTGCCAGCAGTTCCTTACAGGGTATAAATGGCTACACCTTC. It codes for CASSSLQGINGYTF.

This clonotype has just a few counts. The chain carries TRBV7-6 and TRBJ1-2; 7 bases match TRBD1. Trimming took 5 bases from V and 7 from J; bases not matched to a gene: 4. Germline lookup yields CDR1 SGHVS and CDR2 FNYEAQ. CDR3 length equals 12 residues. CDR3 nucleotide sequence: TGTGCCAGCAGCCCAGGGGGGGTTGGCTACACCTTC. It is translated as CASSPGGVGYTF.

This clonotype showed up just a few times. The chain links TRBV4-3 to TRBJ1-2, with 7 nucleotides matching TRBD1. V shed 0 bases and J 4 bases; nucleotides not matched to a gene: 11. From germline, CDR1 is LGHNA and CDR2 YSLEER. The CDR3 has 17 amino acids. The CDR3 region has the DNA TGCGCCAGCAGCCAAGATAAGCTGAACACAGGGGCCTATGGCTACACCTTC. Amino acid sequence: CASSQDKLNTGAYGYTF.

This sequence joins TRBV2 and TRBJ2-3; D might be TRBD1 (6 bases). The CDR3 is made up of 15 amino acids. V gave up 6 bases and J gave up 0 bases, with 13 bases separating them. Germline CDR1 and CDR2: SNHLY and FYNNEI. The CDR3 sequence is CASRFQGPSTDTQYF. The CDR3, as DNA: TGTGCCAGCAGATTCCAGGGGCCGAGCACAGATACGCAGTATTTT. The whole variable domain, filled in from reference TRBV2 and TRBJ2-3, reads EPEVTQTPSHQVTQMGQEVILRCVPISNHLYFYWYRQILGQKVEFLVSFYNNEISEKSEIFDDQFSVERPDGSNFTLKIRSTKLEDSAMYFCASRFQGPSTDTQYFGPGTRLTVL.

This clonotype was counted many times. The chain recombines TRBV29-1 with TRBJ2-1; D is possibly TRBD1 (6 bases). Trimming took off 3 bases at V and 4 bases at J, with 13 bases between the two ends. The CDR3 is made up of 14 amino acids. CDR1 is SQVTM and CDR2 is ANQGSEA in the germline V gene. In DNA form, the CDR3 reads TGCAGCGTTGATGTTGGGACACCTTACAATGAGCAGTTCTTC. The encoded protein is CSVDVGTPYNEQFF.

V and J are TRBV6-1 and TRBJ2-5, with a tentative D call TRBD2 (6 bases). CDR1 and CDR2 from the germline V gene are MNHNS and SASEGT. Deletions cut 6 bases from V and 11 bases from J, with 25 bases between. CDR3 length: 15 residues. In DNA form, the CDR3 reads TGTGCCAGCAGATTAGCGGCGCAAAGGAATAATGAGCAGTACTTC. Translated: CASRLAAQRNNEQYF.

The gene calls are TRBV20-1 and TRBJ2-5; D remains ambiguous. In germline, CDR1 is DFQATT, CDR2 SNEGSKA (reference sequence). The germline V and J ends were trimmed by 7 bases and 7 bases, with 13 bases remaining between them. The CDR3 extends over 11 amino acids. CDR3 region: CSVEEGMTQYF. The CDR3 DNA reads TGCAGTGTTGAAGAAGGGATGACCCAGTACTTC.

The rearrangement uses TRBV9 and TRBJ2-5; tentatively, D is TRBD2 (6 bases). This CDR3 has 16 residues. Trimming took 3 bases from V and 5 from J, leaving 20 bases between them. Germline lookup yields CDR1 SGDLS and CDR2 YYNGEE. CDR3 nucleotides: TGTGCCAGCAGCGGAGCCGGGCTAGCGCTAGGTGAGACCCAGTACTTC. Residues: CASSGAGLALGETQYF.

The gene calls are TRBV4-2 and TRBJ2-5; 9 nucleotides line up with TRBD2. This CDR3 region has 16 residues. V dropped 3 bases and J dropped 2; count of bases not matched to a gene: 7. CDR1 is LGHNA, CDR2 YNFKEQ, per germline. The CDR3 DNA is TGTGCCAGCAGCCAGGGTAGCGGGAGCGGACAAGAGACCCAGTACTTC. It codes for CASSQGSGSGQETQYF.

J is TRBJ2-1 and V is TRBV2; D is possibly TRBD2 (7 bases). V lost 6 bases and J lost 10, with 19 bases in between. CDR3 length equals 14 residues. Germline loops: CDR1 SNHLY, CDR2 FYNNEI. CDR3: CASRPRASGGEQFF. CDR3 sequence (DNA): TGTGCCAGCAGGCCCCGCGCGTCGGGGGGCGAGCAGTTCTTC.

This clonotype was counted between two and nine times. The CDR3 sequence is CATSDSQGGQGVAHEQFF. The CDR3 DNA follows: TGTGCCACCAGTGATTCGCAGGGGGGACAGGGGGTGGCCCATGAGCAGTTCTTC. This rearrangement joins TRBV24-1 to TRBJ2-1, with TRBD1 matching 11 bases. This CDR3 is built from 18 residues. The V gene's germline CDR1 is KGHDR and CDR2 SFDVKD. With 2 bases clipped from V and 8 bases from J, the junction kept 13 bases outside the gene matches.